This TCR beta chain is from a study of neurological immune-mediated disorders. This clonotype showed up many times. Its antigen is unidentified. The cDNA was produced through 5'RACE with 10-nucleotide random UMIs. TCRdb passed the 5' RACE reads through MiXCR, listing each CDR3 protein once. This table has about 14,000 distinct CDR3 sequences, under 15% appearing once. Regarding the study as a whole: Multiple sclerosis was found to have the least TCR clonal expansion, below healthy controls, and HTLV-1-associated myelopathy the most. No CDR3 amino acid sequences were shared by expanded clones across subjects, suggesting private repertoires in all groups.

The receptor was derived from a female donor with HTLV-1-associated myelopathy (HAM/TSP). Sequenced material: CD8+ T cells from blood.

The CDR3 reads CASSVGRSSYEQYF. The CDR3 DNA reads as TGTGCCAGCAGCGTAGGGCGGAGCTCCTACGAGCAGTACTTC. The chain couples TRBV9 to TRBJ2-7; D gene uncertain. V dropped 0 bases and J dropped 0 bases, with 7 bases sitting between them. CDR3 size: 14 residues. Germline loops: CDR1 SGDLS, CDR2 YYNGEE.